The source of this T cell receptor beta chain is a study of blood T cell repertoires in COVID-19. This clone was counted only a few times. Sequencing was performed with immunoSEQ multiplex PCR; in TCRdb, only in-frame clones are kept and a portion is missing. The sample contains about 170,000 clones, just under 90% of which appear only once. This CDR3 spans 14 amino acids. V was pared by 3 bases and J by 4 bases, with 10 bases between. CDR1 and CDR2 (germline): WSHSY, SAAADI. Sequenced input: peripheral blood. The TCR originated in a man aged 18 to 29 with active or convalescent COVID-19. The chain joins TRBV10-2 to TRBJ2-1; D call uncertain. The CDR3 here is CASSESRRYNEQFF. CDR3 sequence (DNA): TGCGCCAGCAGTGAATCAAGGAGATACAATGAGCAGTTCTTC.